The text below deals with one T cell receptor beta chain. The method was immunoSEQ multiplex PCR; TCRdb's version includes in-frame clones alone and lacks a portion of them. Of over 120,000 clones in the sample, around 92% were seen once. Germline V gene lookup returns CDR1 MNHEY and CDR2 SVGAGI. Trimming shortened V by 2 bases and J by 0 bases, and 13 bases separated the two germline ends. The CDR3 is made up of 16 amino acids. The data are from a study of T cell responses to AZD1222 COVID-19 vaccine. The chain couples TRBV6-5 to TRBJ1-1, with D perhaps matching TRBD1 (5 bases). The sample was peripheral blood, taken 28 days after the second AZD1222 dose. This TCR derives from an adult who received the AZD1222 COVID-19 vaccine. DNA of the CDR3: TGTGCCAGCAGTTACCTTCGGGGCTCGATGAACACTGAAGCTTTCTTT. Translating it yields CASSYLRGSMNTEAFF.